The T cell receptor beta chain described here comes from a study of tumor-infiltrating lymphocytes in primary liver carcinoma. About the study: Subjects presented with primary liver carcinoma managed by surgical resection.

Germline DNA was also extracted, and blood RNA derived from unsorted whole blood. The V segment lost 0 bases and the J segment 4 bases; nucleotides outside the gene matches: 1. The germline gives CDR1 SGHRS, CDR2 YFSETQ. The length of the CDR3 is 16 residues. This clonotype was observed a handful of times. Antigen unknown. Overall study results and limits: Pairs comparing tumor with adjacent tissue or blood overlapped less than pairs drawn from tumor regions.

The template, around 540 ng total RNA, yielded TCR beta cDNA made with a constant-region primer. What produced the TCR beta libraries was three nested multiplex PCR rounds using slightly modified ARM-PCR. TRBV1-TRBV30 forward and Cbeta reverse primers drove the first two approximately 10-cycle rounds. One entry per CDR3 protein, called by TCRdb with MiXCR from the multiplex PCR reads. The sample includes 300,000 to 350,000 distinct CDR3 sequences, approximately 64% of them seen just once. Sequenced: peripheral blood. The genes are TRBV5-1 and TRBJ2-1; 13 bases are a match to TRBD2. The receptor was isolated from a man aged 35-49 years with primary liver carcinoma and hepatitis B virus infection. In nucleotides, the CDR3 is TGCGCCAGCAGCTTGGTGGGACTAGCGGGATACAATGAGCAGTTCTTC. This encodes CASSLVGLAGYNEQFF. Filled out from reference TRBV5-1 and TRBJ2-1, the complete variable domain reads KAGVTQTPRYLIKTRGQQVTLSCSPISGHRSVSWYQQTPGQGLQFLFEYFSETQRNKGNFPGRFSGRQFSNSRSEMNVSTLELGDSALYLCASSLVGLAGYNEQFFGPGTRLTVL.